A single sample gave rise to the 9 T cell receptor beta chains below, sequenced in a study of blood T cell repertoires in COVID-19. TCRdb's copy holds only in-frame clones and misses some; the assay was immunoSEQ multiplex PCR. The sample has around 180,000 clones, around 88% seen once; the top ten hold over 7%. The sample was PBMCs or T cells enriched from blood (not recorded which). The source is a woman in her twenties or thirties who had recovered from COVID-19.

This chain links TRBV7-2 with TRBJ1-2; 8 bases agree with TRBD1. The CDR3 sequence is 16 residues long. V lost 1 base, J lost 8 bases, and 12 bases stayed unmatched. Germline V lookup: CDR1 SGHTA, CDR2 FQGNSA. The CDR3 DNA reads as TGTGCCAGCAGCTTAGGGACAGGGTTACAGGGTATGGGCTACACCTTC. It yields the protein CASSLGTGLQGMGYTF.

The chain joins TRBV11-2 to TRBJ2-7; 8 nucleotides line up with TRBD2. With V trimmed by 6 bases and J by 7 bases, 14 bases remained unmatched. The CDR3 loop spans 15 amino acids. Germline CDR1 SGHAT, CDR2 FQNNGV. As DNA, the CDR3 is TGTGCCAGCAGGAAGAGGGGACTAGAGTCTGGGGAGCAGTACTTC. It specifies CASRKRGLESGEQYF.

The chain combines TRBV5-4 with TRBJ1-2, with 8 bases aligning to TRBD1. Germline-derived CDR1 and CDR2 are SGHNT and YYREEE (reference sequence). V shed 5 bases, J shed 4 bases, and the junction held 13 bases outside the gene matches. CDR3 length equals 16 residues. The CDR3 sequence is CASRRSRDRGGYGYTF. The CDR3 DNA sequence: TGTGCCAGCAGACGAAGTCGCGACAGGGGTGGCTATGGCTACACCTTC.

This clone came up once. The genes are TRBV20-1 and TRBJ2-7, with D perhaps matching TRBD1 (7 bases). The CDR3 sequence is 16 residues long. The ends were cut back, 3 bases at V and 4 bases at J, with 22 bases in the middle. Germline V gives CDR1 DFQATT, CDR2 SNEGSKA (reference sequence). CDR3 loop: CSASWARGQGGYEQYF. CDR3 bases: TGCAGTGCTAGTTGGGCTCGGGGGCAGGGGGGATACGAGCAGTACTTC.

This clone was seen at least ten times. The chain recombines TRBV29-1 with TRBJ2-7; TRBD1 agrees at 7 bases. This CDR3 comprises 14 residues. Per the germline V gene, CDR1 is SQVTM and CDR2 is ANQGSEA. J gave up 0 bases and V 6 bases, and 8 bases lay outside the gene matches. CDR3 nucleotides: TGCAGCGTCCGGACAGGCTGGGGCTCCTACGAGCAGTACTTC. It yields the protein CSVRTGWGSYEQYF.

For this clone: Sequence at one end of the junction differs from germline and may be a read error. In nucleotides, the CDR3 is TGTGCCAGCAGCCGATACCGGGGTGGACTAACCTCCAACGAGCAGTACTTC. This encodes CASSRYRGGLTSNEQYF. The V and J genes are TRBV6-6 and TRBJ2-7; weak D call: TRBD2 (6 bases). In germline, CDR1 is MNHNY, CDR2 SVGAGI (reference sequence). The CDR3 runs to 17 residues.

Here the CDR3 DNA reads TGTGCCAGTAGTATGGGCAGCTTCTACGAGCAGTACTTC. Translation gives CASSMGSFYEQYF. The gene calls are TRBV19 and TRBJ2-7; D ambiguous. CDR3 length equals 13 residues. Germline values: CDR1 LNHDA, CDR2 SQIVND (reference sequence). With 3 bases removed from V and 3 bases from J, the gap between germline ends came to 9 bases.

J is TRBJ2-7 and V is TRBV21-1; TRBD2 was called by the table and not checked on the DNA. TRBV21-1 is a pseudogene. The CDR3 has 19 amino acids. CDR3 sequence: CASSNRWGRPGGSSYEQYF. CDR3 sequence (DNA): TGTGCCAGCAGCAATCGTTGGGGTCGCCCGGGAGGAAGCTCCTACGAGCAGTACTTC.

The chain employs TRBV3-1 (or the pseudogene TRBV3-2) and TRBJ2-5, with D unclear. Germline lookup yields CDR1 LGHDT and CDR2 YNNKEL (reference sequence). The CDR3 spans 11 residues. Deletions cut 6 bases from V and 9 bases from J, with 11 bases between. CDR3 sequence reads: CASSLITAQYF. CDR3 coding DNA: TGTGCCAGCAGTCTCATTACGGCCCAGTACTTC.